This passage covers 27 T cell receptor beta chains from one sample sequenced in a study of shared clonotypes between healthy human individuals. Measured with immunoSEQ multiplex PCR; TCRdb has only the in-frame clones, and not every one. The sample carries 1,500,000 or so clones, around 97% recorded once. Sequencing input: naive CD4+ T cells sorted from blood. Regarding subset: CD45RA+ positively selected. The receptors shown here come from a man aged 30 to 45 in good health.

The chain is built from TRBV10-3 and TRBJ1-2, with D perhaps matching TRBD1 (5 bases). Trimming shortened V by 8 bases and J by 6 bases, and 22 bases separated the two germline ends. The length of the CDR3 is 15 residues. Germline V gene sequence: CDR1 ENHRY, CDR2 SYGVKD. CDR3 loop: CAIRPQPGTENGYTF. The CDR3 DNA follows: TGTGCCATCCGCCCCCAGCCCGGGACCGAGAATGGCTACACCTTC.

The rearrangement uses TRBV6-5 and TRBJ1-4, with D maybe TRBD1 (5 bases). CDR1 is MNHEY and CDR2 is SVGAGI in the germline V gene. The CDR3 consists of 16 residues. Between the trimmed V and J ends, which lost 0 bases and 7 bases, there was a span of 15 bases. The DNA for the CDR3 is TGTGCCAGCAGTTACTCTCACAGCAGGGAAAGTGAAAAACTGTTTTTT. Translated: CASSYSHSRESEKLFF.

This clone has only one observation. This chain's CDR3 is CASSSGLAGVNTGELFF. CDR3 DNA: TGTGCCAGCAGCAGCGGACTAGCGGGAGTAAACACCGGGGAGCTGTTTTTT. The V and J genes are TRBV5-6 and TRBJ2-2, with 13 positions matching TRBD2. The CDR3 totals 17 residues. J gave up 2 bases and V 4 bases, and 5 bases lay outside the gene matches. Per germline, CDR1 SGHDT and CDR2 YYEEEE.

V gene TRBV11-2 combines with J gene TRBJ2-3; D remains unclear. This CDR3 is 16 amino acids long. Trimming cost V 1 base and J 1 base, with 12 bases left between them. CDR1 and CDR2 from the germline V gene are SGHAT and FQNNGV. The CDR3 sequence: CASSLVPRRGTDTQYF. The DNA for the CDR3 is TGTGCCAGCAGCTTAGTTCCTCGTCGAGGCACAGATACGCAGTATTTT.

This clone appeared once. J is TRBJ2-5 and V is TRBV11-3; D unresolved. Germline V gene lookup returns CDR1 SGHNT and CDR2 YENEEA. This CDR3 has 14 amino acids. V was trimmed by 5 bases and J by 5 bases, leaving 15 bases between them. This CDR3 is CASSAGPAGETQYF. The DNA of the CDR3 is TGTGCCAGCAGCGCCGGCCCCGCTGGGGAGACCCAGTACTTC. The full variable domain, its missing parts supplied by reference TRBV11-3 and TRBJ2-5, is EAGVVQSPRYKIIEKKQPVAFWCNPISGHNTLYWYLQNLGQGPELLIRYENEEAVDDSQLPKDRFSAERLKGVDSTLKIQPAELGDSAVYLCASSAGPAGETQYFGPGTRLLVL.

The chain recombines TRBV7-2 with TRBJ2-3, with D hard to call. Germline V lookup: CDR1 SGHTA, CDR2 FQGNSA. The CDR3 contains 14 residues. The germline V and J ends were trimmed by 3 bases and 0 bases, with 7 bases remaining between them. The CDR3 nucleotides are TGTGCCAGCAGCTTCGTAACTAGCACAGATACGCAGTATTTT. This gives the protein CASSFVTSTDTQYF.

The CDR3 nucleotides are TGTGCCAGCAGTTACCCCTCAGATACGCAGTATTTT. It translates to CASSYPSDTQYF. The rearrangement links TRBV27 to TRBJ2-3; D not certain. The CDR3 length is 12 residues. Germline V gene data show CDR1 as MNHEY and CDR2 as SMNVEV (reference sequence). V lost 4 bases to trimming and J lost 4 bases, with 6 bases between them.

A remark on this clone: Different DNA sequences within this sample yield the same CDR3. The chain joins TRBV5-1 to TRBJ1-1; D unclear. Trimming removed 2 bases at V and 1 base at J, with 3 bases between. The CDR3 runs 12 residues. Germline V gene sequence: CDR1 SGHRS, CDR2 YFSETQ. The CDR3: CASSFGNTEAFF. Written as DNA, the CDR3 is TGCGCCAGCAGCTTTGGGAACACTGAAGCTTTCTTT.

The chain couples TRBV6-1 to TRBJ1-2, with D possibly matching TRBD1 (5 bases). Deletions cut 5 bases from V and 2 bases from J, with 15 bases between. The CDR3 has 15 residues. Germline CDR1 reads MNHNS; CDR2 reads SASEGT. Written as DNA, the CDR3 is TGTGCCAGCAGTTTGCAAGGGGTAAGGAACTATGGCTACACCTTC. Translated, it gives CASSLQGVRNYGYTF.

This clone appeared a single time. This sequence joins TRBV5-4 and TRBJ2-7, with 12 bases that match TRBD2. The V gene's germline CDR1 is SGHNT and CDR2 YYREEE (reference sequence). The CDR3 is made up of 18 amino acids. After removal of 1 base from V and 0 bases from J, the junction contained 8 bases not matched to a gene. The CDR3 region has the DNA TGTGCCAGCAGCTTGCAAGGACTAGCGGGAAGAAACTCCTACGAGCAGTACTTC. It yields the protein CASSLQGLAGRNSYEQYF.

The V gene is TRBV5-1, the J gene TRBJ1-4, with TRBD1 matching 7 bases. The CDR3 sequence is 15 residues long. J was trimmed by 7 bases and V by 4 bases; bases with no gene match: 10. Per the germline V gene, CDR1 is SGHRS and CDR2 is YFSETQ. Written as DNA, the CDR3 is TGCGCCAGCAGCCCGACAGGGCGCCCTACTGAAAAACTGTTTTTT. Encoded protein: CASSPTGRPTEKLFF.

This chain uses TRBV28 with TRBJ1-5; TRBD1 might be the D (6 bases). Germline lookup yields CDR1 MDHEN and CDR2 SYDVKM. This CDR3 is built from 16 residues. V was cut by 1 base and J by 4 bases, with 14 bases left in between. The CDR3 protein is CASSLSRGAGNQPQHF. CDR3 bases: TGTGCCAGCAGTTTATCTCGGGGGGCGGGAAATCAGCCCCAGCATTTT.

The chain has TRBV9 and TRBJ2-7; 9 bases are shared with TRBD1. Germline V gives CDR1 SGDLS, CDR2 YYNGEE. Trimming cost V 4 bases and J 3 bases; bases outside gene matches: 5. The CDR3 sequence is 14 residues long. CDR3 loop: CASSTGQGSYEQYF. The CDR3 coding sequence is TGTGCCAGCAGCACCGGACAGGGGAGCTACGAGCAGTACTTC.

The chain recombines TRBV5-1 with TRBJ2-5; 10 bases are shared with TRBD2. The CDR3 is made up of 16 amino acids. Unmatched junction bases numbered 8, after V lost 1 base and J lost 5 bases. Germline CDR1 is SGHRS and CDR2 is YFSETQ. The CDR3 nucleotides are TGCGCCAGCAGCTTGTCCCTAGCGGGAGCGTTGGAGACCCAGTACTTC. This gives the protein CASSLSLAGALETQYF.

Turning to this clone: Other DNA sequences in the same sample also yield this CDR3. The chain recombines TRBV10-3 with TRBJ2-7; D unresolved. Germline CDR1 reads ENHRY; CDR2 reads SYGVKD. Trimming took off 3 bases at V and 4 bases at J, with 4 bases between the two ends. The CDR3 runs to 11 residues. CDR3 in amino acids: CAISDLYEQYF. The CDR3, as DNA: TGTGCCATCAGTGATTTGTACGAGCAGTACTTC.

The CDR3 spells CASSLIGETQYF. CDR3 coding DNA: TGTGCCAGCAGCTTAATTGGAGAGACCCAGTACTTC. The chain combines TRBV7-3 with TRBJ2-5, with unresolved D. V shed 1 base and J shed 4 bases, with 4 bases lying between them. The CDR3 is 12 amino acids. CDR1 SGHTA and CDR2 FQGTGA come from the germline V gene.

The V and J genes are TRBV11-2 and TRBJ2-1; D call uncertain. The CDR3 contains 13 residues. Trimming cost V 5 bases and J 4 bases, with 9 bases left between them. Germline lookup yields CDR1 SGHAT and CDR2 FQNNGV. This CDR3 is CASSLRTYNEQFF. The CDR3 coding sequence is TGTGCCAGCAGCCTCAGGACGTACAATGAGCAGTTCTTC.

This chain's CDR3 is CASSLVQAGGFNEQFF. The CDR3 DNA reads as TGCGCCAGCAGCTTGGTACAAGCGGGGGGGTTCAATGAGCAGTTCTTC. V is TRBV5-1 and J is TRBJ2-1; 10 positions match TRBD2. CDR1 and CDR2 (germline): SGHRS, YFSETQ. The CDR3 has 16 residues. Losses at the gene ends were 0 bases for V and 6 bases for J; bases not matched to a gene: 6.

V is TRBV11-3 and J is TRBJ2-2; the D gene is possibly TRBD2 (6 bases). This CDR3 has 17 residues. Per the germline V gene, CDR1 is SGHNT and CDR2 is YENEEA. V shed 2 bases and J shed 0 bases, with 13 bases lying between them. The CDR3 DNA follows: TGTGCCAGCAGCTTAAGGGGCGGCGGGGCGAACACCGGGGAGCTGTTTTTT. Its translation: CASSLRGGGANTGELFF.

V is TRBV15 and J is TRBJ2-5; 11 nucleotides match TRBD2. This CDR3 region has 17 residues. J lost 5 bases, V lost 0 bases, and 8 bases had no gene match. Per germline, CDR1 LNHNV and CDR2 YYDKDF (reference sequence). The CDR3 sequence: CATSRDLTSGSYETQYF. The CDR3 nucleotides read TGTGCCACCAGCAGAGACCTTACTAGCGGGAGTTACGAGACCCAGTACTTC. The variable domain in full, with the rest retrieved from reference TRBV15 and TRBJ2-5, is DAMVIQNPRYQVTQFGKPVTLSCSQTLNHNVMYWYQQKSSQAPKLLFHYYDKDFNNEADTPDNFQSRRPNTSFCFLDIRSPGLGDTAMYLCATSRDLTSGSYETQYFGPGTRLLVL.

CDR3 residues: CASSEHGLLETQYF. The CDR3 nucleotides read TGTGCCAGCAGCGAACACGGACTTCTTGAGACCCAGTACTTC. The V and J genes are TRBV25-1 and TRBJ2-5, with D perhaps matching TRBD2 (5 bases). Germline CDR1 and CDR2: MGHDK and SYGVNS. The CDR3 covers 14 residues. With 6 bases removed from V and 5 bases from J, the gap between germline ends came to 16 bases.

This clone appeared once. This chain uses TRBV5-1 with TRBJ2-3; D remains unclear. There are 16 residues in the CDR3. Looked up from germline, CDR1 is SGHRS and CDR2 is YFSETQ. Trimming took off 2 bases at V and 0 bases at J, with 13 bases between the two ends. For the CDR3, the DNA is TGCGCCAGCAGCTTTCTTCAGTGGCCTAGCACAGATACGCAGTATTTT. Protein product: CASSFLQWPSTDTQYF.

The rearrangement joins TRBV5-1 to TRBJ2-7; 8 bases map to TRBD1. This CDR3 spans 14 amino acids. Germline-derived CDR1 and CDR2 are SGHRS and YFSETQ. V shed 4 bases, J shed 2 bases, and the junction held 5 bases outside the gene matches. The CDR3 nucleotides read TGCGCCAGCAGCAACGACAGGGGTCCCTACGAGCAGTACTTC. Residues: CASSNDRGPYEQYF. Using reference TRBV5-1 and TRBJ2-7 for the parts outside the CDR3, the full variable domain is KAGVTQTPRYLIKTRGQQVTLSCSPISGHRSVSWYQQTPGQGLQFLFEYFSETQRNKGNFPGRFSGRQFSNSRSEMNVSTLELGDSALYLCASSNDRGPYEQYFGPGTRLTVT.

The chain employs TRBV2 and TRBJ1-2; tentatively, D is TRBD1 (5 bases). Trimming left V 3 bases short and J 4 bases short, with 12 bases between. CDR1 and CDR2 from the germline V gene are SNHLY and FYNNEI. This CDR3 is 14 amino acids long. The CDR3 coding sequence is TGTGCCAGCAGTGACCTCTCGGGGGGCTATGGCTACACCTTC. This translates into CASSDLSGGYGYTF.

The CDR3 coding sequence is TGCGCCAGCAGCCCCGGGACAGGGTTCCAACACTATAATGAAAAACTGTTTTTT. Protein: CASSPGTGFQHYNEKLFF. V usage is TRBV5-1 and J usage is TRBJ1-4, with 9 bases lining up with TRBD1. The ends lost 4 bases at V and 4 bases at J; junction bases unmatched: 14. The CDR3 runs 18 residues. Germline V gene sequence: CDR1 SGHRS, CDR2 YFSETQ.

Worth noting for this clone: Other DNA sequences in this sample translate to the same CDR3. The V gene is TRBV6-5, the J gene TRBJ2-1, with 9 bases lining up with TRBD1. The CDR3 covers 14 residues. The ends lost 6 bases at V and 3 bases at J; junction bases unmatched: 3. Germline values: CDR1 MNHEY, CDR2 SVGAGI. CDR3 DNA sequence: TGTGCCAGCAGGGGACAGGGCATCTACAATGAGCAGTTCTTC. Translation gives CASRGQGIYNEQFF.

V gene TRBV19 combines with J gene TRBJ1-1, with D tentatively TRBD1 (5 bases). Germline CDR1 reads LNHDA; CDR2 reads SQIVND (reference sequence). This CDR3 spans 16 amino acids. The V gene lost 5 bases and the J gene lost 5 bases, with 21 bases spanning the gap. CDR3 sequence reads: CASSPLGQGRKTEAFF. For the CDR3, the DNA is TGTGCCAGTAGTCCGTTGGGGCAGGGACGGAAAACTGAAGCTTTCTTT.